The clone carrying this TCR beta chain was counted once. These data originate in a study of cytotoxic CD8 clonotypes in ibrutinib-treated CLL. The CDR3 totals 15 residues. Germline V CDR1 and CDR2: LNHDA, SQIVND (reference sequence). The trim removed 10 bases at V and 1 base at J, leaving 12 bases unmatched. Investigators sought sequencing depths of between 1 in 200,000 and 1 in 1 million T cells. Assay: immunoSEQ multiplex PCR; the TCRdb copy retains only in-frame clones and omits some. In the table there are about 160,000 clones, 84% of which are singletons. The gene calls are TRBV19 and TRBJ2-7, with TRBD1 matching 8 bases. The receptor comes from a human donor with chronic lymphocytic leukemia. The sequenced sample was PBMCs, obtained after 24 months of ibrutinib treatment. In nucleotides, the CDR3 is TGTGCCACCGGACCCAGAGGGGACAGGTCCTACGAGCAGTACTTC. Translated, it gives CATGPRGDRSYEQYF. The full variable domain, with the rest looked up from reference TRBV19 and TRBJ2-7, is DGGITQSPKYLFRKEGQNVTLSCEQNLNHDAMYWYRQDPGQGLRLIYYSQIVNDFQKGDIAEGYSVSREKKESFPLTVTSAQKNPTAFYLCATGPRGDRSYEQYFGPGTRLTVT.